This T cell receptor beta chain was identified during a study of T cell changes during pregnancy in multiple sclerosis. The CDR3 totals 18 residues. In germline, CDR1 is SGHRS, CDR2 YFSETQ. Trimming at V came to 3 bases and at J to 8 bases, leaving 16 bases not matched to a gene. The repertoire was sequenced with immunoSEQ multiplex PCR; TCRdb's copy has only in-frame clones and lacks some. This sample has tens of thousands of clones, with more than 90% found just once. This TCR was sampled from a female donor with multiple sclerosis, enrolled in a pregnancy study. This chain joins TRBV5-1 and TRBJ2-1; 11 nucleotides agree with TRBD2. The sample consisted of CD4+ T cells from peripheral blood mononuclear cells, taken in the second trimester of pregnancy. CDR3 bases: TGCGCCAGCAGCTCAGCCCTACTAGCGGGAGTATCCCCCCATGAGCAGTTCTTC. It is translated as CASSSALLAGVSPHEQFF. Full variable domain (outside the CDR3, taken from reference TRBV5-1 and TRBJ2-1): KAGVTQTPRYLIKTRGQQVTLSCSPISGHRSVSWYQQTPGQGLQFLFEYFSETQRNKGNFPGRFSGRQFSNSRSEMNVSTLELGDSALYLCASSSALLAGVSPHEQFFGPGTRLTVL.